Below, 25 T cell receptor beta chains from the same sample are listed, as sequenced in a study of identical twins. TCRdb reprocessed the 5' RACE reads via MiXCR and lists one record per CDR3 protein. The sample yields about 470,000 distinct CDR3 sequences, less than 25% seen once. This sample also appeared in a second study, on T cells expressing NK-cell markers.

Sequenced input: CD4+ T cells sorted from blood. These receptors originate from a woman aged 18-30 years in good health.

The rearrangement joins TRBV10-3 to TRBJ2-1; the D is unclear. The V end lost 3 bases, the J end lost 8 bases, and 14 bases lay between the germline ends. CDR1 and CDR2 from the germline V gene are ENHRY and SYGVKD. The CDR3 covers 14 residues. As DNA, the CDR3 is TGTGCCATCAGTGATAGGTTGTTTGGGGATGAGCAGTTCTTC. Its translation: CAISDRLFGDEQFF.

The V gene is TRBV18, the J gene TRBJ2-7; 7 bases are shared with TRBD2. Germline-derived CDR1 and CDR2 are KGHSH and LQKENI. V trimming: 4 bases; J trimming: 5 bases; junction bases outside the gene matches: 8. The CDR3 length is 14 residues. The CDR3 loop reads CASSLYRRGDEQYF. The CDR3 nucleotides are TGTGCCAGCTCACTGTACCGACGGGGGGACGAGCAGTACTTC.

The V call is TRBV11-2, the J call TRBJ2-3; 7 bases align to TRBD2. Germline CDR1 SGHAT, CDR2 FQNNGV. V lost 1 base to trimming and J lost 3 bases; unmatched junction nucleotides: 7. The CDR3 loop spans 16 amino acids. In DNA form, the CDR3 reads TGTGCCAGCAGCTTAGGGCTAGCGGCTCTAACAGATACGCAGTATTTT. Encoded protein: CASSLGLAALTDTQYF.

This clonotype was counted only a few times. This may be a read error: a much more frequent sequence differs by one nucleotide. The rearrangement uses TRBV7-9 and TRBJ2-5; D unresolved. Germline loops: CDR1 SEHNR, CDR2 FQNEAQ (reference sequence). This CDR3 region has 11 residues. V was clipped by 5 bases and J by 2 bases, with 3 bases between them. CDR3 loop: CASSKQETQYF. CDR3 nucleotides: TGTGCCAGCAGCAAACAAGAGACCCAGTACTTC.

For this clonotype: A read error may account for a junction end that differs from germline. J is TRBJ2-7 and V is TRBV20-1; perhaps TRBD2 as D (5 bases). The CDR3 length is 14 residues. Germline-derived CDR1 and CDR2 are DFQATT and SNEGSKA (reference sequence). The CDR3 region is CSSRAAGHSYEQYF. The CDR3 DNA reads as TGCAGTTCTAGAGCGGCGGGCCACTCCTACGAGCAGTACTTC.

Ten or more counts support this clonotype. The CDR3 reads CASSLGSYQPQHF. As DNA, the CDR3 is TGTGCCAGCAGCTTAGGGAGTTACCAGCCCCAGCATTTT. This sequence joins TRBV7-2 and TRBJ1-5; D remains ambiguous. V was trimmed by 1 base and J by 7 bases, leaving 8 bases between them. CDR1 SGHTA and CDR2 FQGNSA come from the germline V gene. CDR3 size: 13 residues.

This clonotype was seen a handful of times. This chain uses TRBV5-1 with TRBJ2-7; 10 bases agree with TRBD2. The germline V gene encodes CDR1 SGHRS and CDR2 YFSETQ. This CDR3 region has 14 residues. The junction had 7 bases not matched to a gene; V was cut back by 4 bases and J by 6 bases. As DNA, the CDR3 is TGCGCCAGCAGCGTTAGCGGGGGGTCTGGCGAGCAGTACTTC. This translates into CASSVSGGSGEQYF.

V is TRBV11-2 and J is TRBJ2-7; D gene uncertain. Trimming left V 3 bases short and J 7 bases short, with 7 bases between. The CDR3 runs 11 residues. The germline V gene has CDR1 SGHAT and CDR2 FQNNGV. DNA of the CDR3: TGTGCCAGCAGCTTCGCCCGGGAGCAGTACTTC. This codes for CASSFAREQYF.

This chain uses TRBV6-5 with TRBJ2-3; D is unresolved. Germline V gene sequence: CDR1 MNHEY, CDR2 SVGAGI. V lost 6 bases and J lost 3, with 4 bases in between. The CDR3 has 11 amino acids. CDR3 DNA sequence: TGTGCCAGCAGACAGACAGATACGCAGTATTTT. This sequence encodes CASRQTDTQYF.

The V and J genes are TRBV24-1 and TRBJ2-2; D assignment may be TRBD1 or TRBD2 (7 bases each). Deletions cut 5 bases from V and 5 bases from J, with 11 bases between. CDR3 length equals 14 residues. CDR1 and CDR2 from the germline V gene are KGHDR and SFDVKD. The CDR3 reads CATSGQGGTGELFF. Written as DNA, the CDR3 is TGTGCCACCAGTGGACAGGGAGGGACCGGGGAGCTGTTTTTT.

The V and J genes are TRBV29-1 and TRBJ1-2; a possible D gene is TRBD1 (5 bases). The CDR3 contains 15 residues. Trimming removed 7 bases at V and 4 bases at J, with 22 bases between. The germline V gene has CDR1 SQVTM and CDR2 ANQGSEA. The CDR3 is CSARMGTGGTYGYTF. Written as DNA, the CDR3 is TGCAGCGCCCGGATGGGGACGGGAGGTACCTATGGCTACACCTTC. The full variable domain, rest sourced from reference TRBV29-1 and TRBJ1-2, is SAVISQKPSRDICQRGTSLTIQCQVDSQVTMMFWYRQQPGQSLTLIATANQGSEATYESGFVIDKFPISRPNLTFSTLTVSNMSPEDSSIYLCSARMGTGGTYGYTFGSGTRLTVV.

Only a few counts were recorded for this clonotype. V gene TRBV4-2 combines with J gene TRBJ2-1, with 12 bases matching TRBD2. The CDR3 covers 17 residues. Germline CDR1 LGHNA, CDR2 YNFKEQ. J gave up 4 bases and V 3 bases, and 7 bases lay outside the gene matches. The CDR3 loop reads CASSQALAGGGYNEQFF. DNA for the CDR3: TGTGCCAGCAGCCAGGCTCTAGCGGGGGGGGGATACAATGAGCAGTTCTTC.

This clonotype was seen more than once but under ten times. V gene TRBV24-1 combines with J gene TRBJ2-1; either TRBD1 or TRBD2 may supply D (5 bases each). Germline V lookup: CDR1 KGHDR, CDR2 SFDVKD. The germline V and J ends were trimmed by 5 bases and 12 bases, with 10 bases remaining between them. This CDR3 has 11 residues. The CDR3 region is CATSVRDRQFF. CDR3 DNA sequence: TGTGCCACCAGTGTCCGGGACCGGCAGTTCTTC.

There are a few counts of this clonotype. The chain is built from TRBV5-1 and TRBJ2-1, with 9 positions matching TRBD2. With 4 bases clipped from V and 5 bases from J, the junction kept 1 base outside the gene matches. Germline CDR1 and CDR2: SGHRS and YFSETQ. The CDR3 runs to 13 residues. The CDR3 DNA reads as TGCGCCAGCAGCGGGACTAGCAACAATGAGCAGTTCTTC. This sequence encodes CASSGTSNNEQFF.

This chain joins TRBV4-3 and TRBJ1-1; D remains unclear. The V gene lost 1 base and the J gene lost 6 bases, with 15 bases spanning the gap. The CDR3 is made up of 15 amino acids. Germline V gene sequence: CDR1 LGHNA, CDR2 YSLEER. CDR3 coding DNA: TGCGCCAGCAGCCAAGGACCAAGGGATCGGGCTGAAGCTTTCTTT. It codes for CASSQGPRDRAEAFF.

The chain employs TRBV20-1 and TRBJ2-7; D is perhaps TRBD1 or TRBD2 (5 bases each). Trimming shortened V by 5 bases and J by 4 bases, and 15 bases separated the two germline ends. The CDR3 contains 13 residues. CDR1 is DFQATT and CDR2 is SNEGSKA in the germline V gene (reference sequence). The CDR3 coding sequence is TGCAGTGCTTTCAACCAGGGCGGGTACGAGCAGTACTTC. Its protein is CSAFNQGGYEQYF.

The chain joins TRBV29-1 to TRBJ2-2, with a tentative D call TRBD1 (6 bases). This CDR3 contains 14 residues. V was cut by 4 bases and J by 0 bases, with 9 bases left in between. The germline gives CDR1 SQVTM, CDR2 ANQGSEA. This CDR3 reads CSVAGQTNTGELFF. The CDR3 region has the DNA TGCAGCGTTGCAGGACAGACGAACACCGGGGAGCTGTTTTTT.

This clonotype has just a few counts. This rearrangement joins TRBV7-2 to TRBJ2-7; D is uncertain. Trimming stripped 5 bases from V and 6 bases from J, with 17 bases between. CDR1 is SGHTA, CDR2 FQGNSA, per germline. The CDR3 runs to 14 residues. CDR3 nucleotide sequence: TGTGCCAGCAGCCCCGGACCCCAAAGGATCGAGCAGTACTTC. Amino acid sequence: CASSPGPQRIEQYF.

This clonotype was counted only a few times. This chain connects TRBV3-1 to TRBJ1-2; 10 nucleotides align to TRBD1. This CDR3 is 16 amino acids long. From germline, CDR1 is LGHDT and CDR2 YNNKEL (reference sequence). Losses at the gene ends were 0 bases for V and 5 bases for J; bases not matched to a gene: 6. Here the CDR3 reads CASSQDLGQGGYGYTF. CDR3 DNA: TGTGCCAGCAGCCAAGATCTTGGACAGGGGGGGTATGGCTACACCTTC.

This clonotype was seen a few times. This chain's CDR3 is CASSEWTSGANVLTF. As DNA, the CDR3 is TGTGCCAGCAGTGAATGGACCTCTGGGGCCAACGTCCTGACTTTC. This chain links TRBV6-1 with TRBJ2-6; D unresolved. The V end was cut by 2 bases, the J end by 0 bases, with 5 bases between. CDR1 and CDR2 (germline): MNHNS, SASEGT. The CDR3 consists of 15 residues.

The rearrangement joins TRBV2 to TRBJ2-4; TRBD1 aligns across 9 bases. Germline V gene data show CDR1 as SNHLY and CDR2 as FYNNEI. J gave up 0 bases and V 4 bases, and 13 bases lay outside the gene matches. The length of the CDR3 is 19 residues. The CDR3 DNA is TGTGCCAGCAGTGGGACCGGGACAGGGCTGACCCTAGCCAAAAACATTCAGTACTTC. Residues: CASSGTGTGLTLAKNIQYF.

The chain recombines TRBV10-3 with TRBJ2-2; D may match TRBD1 or TRBD2 (5 bases each). CDR1 is ENHRY, CDR2 SYGVKD, per germline. The CDR3 spans 15 residues. Trimming stripped 6 bases from V and 9 bases from J, with 20 bases between. CDR3 DNA: TGTGCCATCAGGCAGGCGGGCAGGACATCCCGGGAGCTGTTTTTT. Protein: CAIRQAGRTSRELFF.

Only a few counts were recorded for this clonotype. The chain carries TRBV29-1 and TRBJ2-1, with 8 bases aligning to TRBD1. The junction had 8 bases not matched to a gene; V was cut back by 6 bases and J by 7 bases. CDR3 size: 13 residues. In germline, CDR1 is SQVTM, CDR2 ANQGSEA. The CDR3 spells CSVGTGYLNEQFF. The CDR3, as DNA: TGCAGCGTCGGGACAGGTTACCTTAATGAGCAGTTCTTC.

This clonotype appeared a single time. The chain has TRBV4-3 and TRBJ2-4; D perhaps matches TRBD1 (6 bases). The germline V gene encodes CDR1 LGHNA and CDR2 YSLEER. V lost 0 bases and J lost 5, with 14 bases in between. This CDR3 has 16 amino acids. The CDR3 DNA sequence: TGCGCCAGCAGCCAAGACCGAACAGGGTGGCAAAACATTCAGTACTTC. Translated: CASSQDRTGWQNIQYF.

The chain employs TRBV11-2 and TRBJ1-1, with 8 positions matching TRBD1. Germline V gene sequence: CDR1 SGHAT, CDR2 FQNNGV. V was pared by 6 bases and J by 8 bases, with 5 bases of the junction left unmatched. The CDR3 totals 12 residues. This CDR3 reads CASSPRDREAFF. In nucleotides, the CDR3 is TGTGCCAGCAGTCCCCGGGACAGGGAAGCTTTCTTT.